This T cell receptor beta chain was sequenced during a study of vaccination effects on CD4 cells after COVID-19 (dated by TCRdb to between 2021 and 2022). As for the study more broadly: To identify antigen-specific CD4+ T cell clonotypes by their expansion, the ViraFEST assay first stimulated PBMC with viral peptide pools and then applied TCR sequencing. The Oncomine TCR Beta short-read assay on an Illumina iSeq 100 was used to sequence cultures from other donors in the study. In both COVID-19 convalescent patients and infection-naive vaccine recipients, the study compared SARS-CoV-2 spike-specific CD4+ TCR repertoires from before mRNA vaccination with those from after it. Each participant got two doses of an mRNA SARS-CoV-2 vaccine, either BNT162b2 or mRNA-1273. Over 1.5 million PBMC per well were cultured with 10 ug/ml peptides in IMDM containing roughly 5% human AB serum, around 10 IU/ml IL-2 and gentamicin. A total of 10 COVID-19 convalescent patients and several SARS-CoV-2-naive healthy vaccine recipients were included in the full study. Overall study outcomes, separate from this receptor: The study was limited by a small number of convalescent patients and lacked early post-infection timepoints. Both infection-induced and vaccine-induced clones contracted markedly at late post-vaccination timepoints, which is consistent with waning T cell responses. Among healthy vaccine recipients, nearly all vaccine-induced clones were SARS-CoV-2 mono-reactive, and only 1 of 255 was cross-reactive with common cold coronaviruses.

The germline V gene specifies MNHNS as CDR1 and SASEGT as CDR2. From the cysteine up to the phenylalanine, the CDR3 has a length of 16 residues. Kept here is only the CDR3 DNA, which spans 48 bases and is read in frame from base 1. Trimming at the junction amounts to 4 bases on V and 4 bases on J, and the germline ends lie 19 bases apart. After 10 days of culture, CD4+ T cells were isolated with the EasySep CD4+ T cell isolation kit. The absence of prior SARS-CoV-2 infection in healthy vaccine recipients was confirmed by negative nucleocapsid antibodies before and after vaccination. Half of the culture medium was replaced with fresh IL-2-containing medium on days 3 and 7. Unless noted otherwise, every peptide stimulation condition was cultured in triplicate wells. PBMC were separated from whole blood using Ficoll-Paque Plus gradient centrifugation and were then either cryopreserved at -140C or used fresh. The QIAamp micro DNA kit was used to extract genomic DNA from the cultured CD4+ T cells.

Comments on this clone: Its antigen is still unknown. Qualities for individual bases were not recorded, and no much larger clone is one base off.

Library generation was performed with the immunoSEQ multiplex PCR assay. TCR beta CDR3 sequencing was performed on DNA from the cultured, isolated CD4+ T cells. The published analysis was carried out like this. Non-productive TCR sequences were removed and reads were trimmed to the CDR3 region, keeping CDR3s of at least 7 amino acids. Antigen-specific clonotypes were identified with the MANAFEST web app by comparing expansion in peptide wells against reference cultures. Positive clones required FDR<0.05 expansion versus reference and all other wells, odds ratio above 5, and frequency above 0.1% in two replicate wells. A clonotype was defined as cross-reactive if the clonotype was significantly expanded both in SARS-CoV-2 spike wells and in at least one common cold coronavirus spike condition. Using the stringdist R package, CDR3 similarity was measured by Levenshtein distance, and unrooted trees were constructed with ape in R 3.6.1. The table was pulled from immuneACCESS by TCRdb, which kept in-frame rearrangements only. Such tables lose some clones; where checked, under half of the loss comes from unresolved V genes, and the rest has no known cause. V and J calls plus clone size are reproduced from that table; the DNA served to infer D and trimming. Counted in this sample were approximately 30,000 clones; around three fifths of them appeared once. Under 10% of the sample belongs to the ten largest clones.

The starting material was CD4+ T cells from PBMCs cultured without peptide, obtained before COVID-19 vaccination. The V and J segments used are TRBV6-1 and TRBJ2-5, and possibly TRBD1, on 6 matching bases. This sequence was found in a human donor who received a COVID-19 vaccine. The DNA sequence is as follows: TGTGCCAGCAGTGGTATACTGGACAGCCGTTTAGAGACCCAGTACTTC. Translated, it reads CASSGILDSRLETQYF.